A single sample is the source of the 20 T cell receptor beta chains below, sequenced in a study of OX40 agonist ivuxolimab in advanced cancers. Sequencing was performed with immunoSEQ multiplex PCR; in TCRdb, only in-frame clones are kept and a portion is missing. The sample has some 80,000 clones, about 87% seen once. Sequences were derived from CD4+ or CD8+ T cells sorted from blood, sampled in a trial of the OX40 agonist ivuxolimab. These receptors were collected from an adult with an advanced solid tumor such as melanoma, head and neck, liver or kidney cancer.

The chain links TRBV6-6 to TRBJ2-2; D may be TRBD2 (7 bases). This CDR3 comprises 13 residues. The V gene lost 8 bases and the J gene lost 6 bases, with 13 bases spanning the gap. Germline loops: CDR1 MNHNY, CDR2 SVGAGI (reference sequence). The CDR3 DNA follows: TGTGCCAGCGCTCGGGGGGCAGCCGGGGAGCTGTTTTTT. It translates to CASARGAAGELFF.

As to this clone: An end of the junction differs from the germline gene, which may be a read error. The J gene is TRBJ2-1, the V gene TRBV7-3; D is uncertain. The CDR3 sequence is 13 residues long. Germline lookup yields CDR1 SGHTA and CDR2 FQGTGA. CDR3 protein: CATSLQVESEQFF. CDR3 sequence (DNA): TGTGCCACCAGCCTCCAGGTGGAAAGTGAGCAGTTCTTC. The full variable domain, rest sourced from reference TRBV7-3 and TRBJ2-1, is GAGVSQTPSNKVTEKGKYVELRCDPISGHTALYWYRQSLGQGPEFLIYFQGTGAADDSGLPNDRFFAVRPEGSVSTLKIQRTERGDSAVYLCATSLQVESEQFFGPGTRLTVL.

The rearrangement joins TRBV7-8 to TRBJ1-5; the match to TRBD1 covers 11 bases. Trimming took 6 bases from V and 3 from J; bases not matched to a gene: 7. The germline CDR1 and CDR2 sequences are SGHVS and FQNEAQ. The CDR3 length is 16 residues. The CDR3 here is CASSSGTGGPNQPQHF. The CDR3 nucleotides are TGTGCCAGCAGTTCCGGGACAGGGGGACCCAATCAGCCCCAGCATTTT.

This rearrangement joins TRBV6-5 to TRBJ1-5, with 7 bases lining up with TRBD1. The V and J ends lost 6 bases and 1 base, in that order; junction bases with no gene match: 6. The germline V gene encodes CDR1 MNHEY and CDR2 SVGAGI. The CDR3 extends over 15 amino acids. The CDR3 is CASRRQGGSNQPQHF. CDR3 DNA sequence: TGTGCCAGCAGGCGCCAGGGGGGGAGCAATCAGCCCCAGCATTTT.

For the CDR3, the DNA is TGTGCCAGCAGCACTAGACGGGGCTCCTACGAGCAGTACTTC. Encoded protein: CASSTRRGSYEQYF. This chain uses TRBV7-2 with TRBJ2-7, with a possible D match to TRBD2 (5 bases). Between the trimmed V and J ends, which lost 5 bases and 0 bases, there was a span of 11 bases. Germline CDR1 and CDR2: SGHTA and FQGNSA. The CDR3 has 14 amino acids.

This clone was seen once. The V call is TRBV19, the J call TRBJ2-1; D may be TRBD1 (5 bases). The V gene's germline CDR1 is LNHDA and CDR2 SQIVND (reference sequence). The CDR3 sequence is 16 residues long. V gave up 5 bases and J gave up 5 bases, with 19 bases separating them. This CDR3 is CASSARALRSDNEQFF. DNA of the CDR3: TGTGCCAGTAGTGCCAGGGCCCTACGCTCTGACAATGAGCAGTTCTTC.

This clone was seen once. This chain links TRBV27 with TRBJ1-6; D possibly corresponds to TRBD1 (5 bases). CDR3 length: 15 residues. In germline, CDR1 is MNHEY, CDR2 SMNVEV (reference sequence). The germline V and J ends were trimmed by 5 bases and 10 bases, with 18 bases remaining between them. The CDR3, as DNA: TGTGCCAGCAGTGTGAGGGGCACCATCCCCTCACCCCTCCACTTT. It codes for CASSVRGTIPSPLHF.

This chain connects TRBV5-1 to TRBJ1-3; no reliable D call. Germline CDR1 and CDR2: SGHRS and YFSETQ. V dropped 0 bases and J dropped 4 bases, with 5 bases sitting between them. The length of the CDR3 is 13 residues. CDR3 sequence reads: CASSLGKGNTIYF. As DNA, the CDR3 is TGCGCCAGCAGCTTGGGAAAGGGAAACACCATATATTTT.

In its sample, this clone was seen once. The chain recombines TRBV6-5 with TRBJ2-1; 7 positions match TRBD1. The germline V gene encodes CDR1 MNHEY and CDR2 SVGAGI. After removal of 6 bases from V and 6 bases from J, the junction contained 5 bases not matched to a gene. The CDR3 is 13 amino acids. The CDR3 region has the DNA TGTGCCAGCAGACGGGGACAGCCCAATGAGCAGTTCTTC. Protein product: CASRRGQPNEQFF.

This clone appeared once. The chain is built from TRBV29-1 and TRBJ1-5, with unresolved D. The CDR3 totals 13 residues. Germline lookup yields CDR1 SQVTM and CDR2 ANQGSEA. Trimming left V 1 base short and J 4 bases short, with 8 bases between. This CDR3 is CSVEVQSNQPQHF. The CDR3 DNA sequence: TGCAGCGTTGAAGTACAGTCAAATCAGCCCCAGCATTTT.

V is TRBV7-2 and J is TRBJ2-5, with 10 positions matching TRBD1. V trimming: 1 base; J trimming: 8 bases; junction bases outside the gene matches: 10. From germline, CDR1 is SGHTA and CDR2 FQGNSA. The CDR3 is 16 residues long. The CDR3 sequence is CASSLERQGASGTQYF. For the CDR3, the DNA is TGTGCCAGCAGCTTAGAGCGACAGGGGGCCTCGGGAACCCAGTACTTC.

The chain couples TRBV28 to TRBJ2-3, with a tentative D call TRBD2 (6 bases). The CDR3 covers 13 residues. Per germline, CDR1 MDHEN and CDR2 SYDVKM. V lost 7 bases and J lost 7, with 15 bases in between. The CDR3 is CASTMGEVYTQYF. Written as DNA, the CDR3 is TGTGCCAGCACTATGGGGGAGGTTTATACGCAGTATTTT.

There are a few counts of this clone. The rearrangement uses TRBV6-4 and TRBJ1-2; 7 bases are shared with TRBD1. Germline CDR1 is MRHNA and CDR2 is SNTAGT. This CDR3 region has 16 residues. V dropped 6 bases and J dropped 4; count of bases not matched to a gene: 14. Here the CDR3 DNA reads TGTGCCAGCAGCCCCCTCGGGATAAAGGGGGCCTATGGCTACACCTTC. Residues: CASSPLGIKGAYGYTF.

The sample holds a few counts of this clone. This chain connects TRBV30 to TRBJ1-1; D is ambiguous. The CDR3 sequence is 11 residues long. Germline CDR1 reads GTSNPN; CDR2 reads SVGIG (reference sequence). V was trimmed by 1 base and J by 5 bases, leaving 5 bases between them. This CDR3 reads CAWSARTEAFF. The CDR3 DNA follows: TGTGCCTGGAGTGCTCGGACTGAAGCTTTCTTT.

Only a few counts were recorded for this clone. The V and J genes are TRBV18 and TRBJ2-7, with 8 bases matching TRBD1. The CDR3 loop spans 14 amino acids. The V gene's germline CDR1 is KGHSH and CDR2 LQKENI. The J segment lost 7 bases and the V segment lost 3 bases, leaving 8 bases of the junction unmatched. The CDR3 is CASSPGQADREQYF. CDR3 nucleotide sequence: TGTGCCAGCTCACCGGGACAGGCAGACAGGGAGCAGTACTTC.

This CDR3 reads CSVEAGGAGGPTGANVLTF. DNA for the CDR3: TGCAGCGTTGAGGCTGGTGGAGCGGGGGGCCCGACTGGGGCCAACGTCCTGACTTTC. The chain links TRBV29-1 to TRBJ2-6, with 9 bases matching TRBD2. With 3 bases clipped from V and 2 bases from J, the junction kept 14 bases outside the gene matches. The germline CDR1 and CDR2 sequences are SQVTM and ANQGSEA. There are 19 residues in the CDR3. Filled out from reference TRBV29-1 and TRBJ2-6, the complete variable domain reads SAVISQKPSRDICQRGTSLTIQCQVDSQVTMMFWYRQQPGQSLTLIATANQGSEATYESGFVIDKFPISRPNLTFSTLTVSNMSPEDSSIYLCSVEAGGAGGPTGANVLTFGAGSRLTVL.

The count of this clone is one. The chain is built from TRBV2 and TRBJ2-7; the D gene is possibly TRBD2 (6 bases). The CDR3 extends over 15 amino acids. Trimming stripped 3 bases from V and 3 bases from J, with 15 bases between. Germline CDR1 reads SNHLY; CDR2 reads FYNNEI. The CDR3 DNA follows: TGTGCCAGCAGTGAGAGCCCCCCGGGACTCTACGAGCAGTACTTC. Translating gives CASSESPPGLYEQYF.

The gene calls are TRBV5-1 and TRBJ1-1; TRBD1 agrees at 11 bases. The CDR3 is 14 amino acids. Germline V gene lookup returns CDR1 SGHRS and CDR2 YFSETQ. V dropped 7 bases and J dropped 0; count of bases not matched to a gene: 2. The CDR3 coding sequence is TGCGCCAGCCGGACAGGGGGCATGAACACTGAAGCTTTCTTT. It yields the protein CASRTGGMNTEAFF.

This chain uses TRBV10-3 with TRBJ2-3; the D is unclear. Germline CDR1 reads ENHRY; CDR2 reads SYGVKD. Trimming stripped 0 bases from V and 4 bases from J, with 14 bases between. The CDR3 sequence is 16 residues long. The CDR3 DNA sequence: TGTGCCATCAGTGAGTCTGGGTTCCTCGCAGCAGATACGCAGTATTTT. This sequence encodes CAISESGFLAADTQYF.

The chain recombines TRBV5-6 with TRBJ1-5; D not certain. CDR1 is SGHDT, CDR2 YYEEEE, per germline. The V and J ends lost 0 bases and 2 bases respectively, with 9 bases between them. The length of the CDR3 is 15 residues. In DNA, the CDR3 is TGTGCCAGCAGCTTGGGAGGATGGGGCAATCAGCCCCAGCATTTT. Translation: CASSLGGWGNQPQHF.